This TCR delta chain was found in a study of gamma-delta T cells after stem cell transplantation. TCRdb fed the RT-PCR reads into CATT to redo clone calling. The table records approximately 1,600 delta-chain clones, 20% to 25% of them present only once. The sequenced sample consisted of gamma-delta T cells. These receptors were taken from a human donor. It is not recorded whose cells these are; they may come from a transplant donor.

By share of the sample, this clone is medium-sized (0.01 to 0.1%). This may be a read error, as it is one base from a much larger clone. The V gene is TRDV2, the J gene TRDJ1; TRDD3 matches at 8 bases. The junction had 11 bases not matched to a gene; V was cut back by 0 bases and J by 0 bases. Germline-derived CDR1 and CDR2 are GEAIGNYY and EKD. The CDR3 runs to 18 residues. Here the CDR3 reads CACDTGAWGTTYTDKLIF. The CDR3 DNA reads TGTGCCTGTGACACCGGAGCCTGGGGGACCACCTACACCGATAAACTCATCTTT.